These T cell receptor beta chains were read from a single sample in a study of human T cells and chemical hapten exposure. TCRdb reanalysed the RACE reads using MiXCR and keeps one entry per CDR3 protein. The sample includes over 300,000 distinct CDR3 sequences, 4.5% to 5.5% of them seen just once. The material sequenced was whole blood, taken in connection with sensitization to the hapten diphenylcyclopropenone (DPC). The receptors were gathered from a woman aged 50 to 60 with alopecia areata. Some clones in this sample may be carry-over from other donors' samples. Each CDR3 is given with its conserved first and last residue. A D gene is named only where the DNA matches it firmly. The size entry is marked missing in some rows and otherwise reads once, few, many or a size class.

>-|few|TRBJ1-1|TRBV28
TGTGCCAGCAGTTCTTTAGACGGCTATAGAGCTTTCTTT
CASSSLDGYRAFF
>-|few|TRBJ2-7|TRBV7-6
TGTGCCACCATAAAGGACCGACACACGTACGAGCAGTACTTC
CATIKDRHTYEQYF
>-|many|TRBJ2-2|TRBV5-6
TGTGCCAGCAGCTTGGGTGGTTGGAACACCGGGGAGCTGTTTTTT
CASSLGGWNTGELFF
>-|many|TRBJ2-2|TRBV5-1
TGCGCCAGCAGCTTTAAAGGTGGATACGCGAACACCGGGGAGCTGTTTTTT
CASSFKGGYANTGELFF
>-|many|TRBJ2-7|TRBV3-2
TGTGCCAGCCCCCAGGTCTACGAGCAGTACTTC
CASPQVYEQYF
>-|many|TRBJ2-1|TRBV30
TGTGCCTGGACGGACCCGAGGGGCGATGAGCAGTTCTTC
CAWTDPRGDEQFF
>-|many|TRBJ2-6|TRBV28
TGTGCCAGCAGTTTATTGGTAACTTCTGGGGCCAACGTCCTGACTTTC
CASSLLVTSGANVLTF
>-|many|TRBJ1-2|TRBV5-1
TGCGCCAGCAGCTTGGAAGGGATGTCGGCTGGCTACACCTTC
CASSLEGMSAGYTF
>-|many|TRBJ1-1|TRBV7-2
TGTGCCAGCAGCTTTCCGTCCGGGGAGGAAGCTTTCTTT
CASSFPSGEEAFF
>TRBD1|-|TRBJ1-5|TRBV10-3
TGTGCCATCAGTGAGTCGGGAGGGGGCGGTCTGTCTCAGCCCCAGCATTTT
CAISESGGGGLSQPQHF
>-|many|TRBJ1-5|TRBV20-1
TGCAGTGCTAGAGGGGACCGCTTTAGCAATCAGCCCCAGCATTTT
CSARGDRFSNQPQHF
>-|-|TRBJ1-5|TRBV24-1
TGTGCCACCAGCGCAGGGAATCAGCCCCAGCATTTT
CATSAGNQPQHF
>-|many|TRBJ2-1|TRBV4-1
TGCGCCAGCAGCCAAGGAAGGTTCACAGGTGAGCAGTTCTTC
CASSQGRFTGEQFF
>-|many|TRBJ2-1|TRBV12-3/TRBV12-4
TGTGCCAGCAGATCTGACTCGAGTCTCTACAATGAGCAGTTCTTC
CASRSDSSLYNEQFF
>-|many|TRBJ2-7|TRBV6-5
TGTGCCAGCAGTAACCAGGGACTTGGCGGCGAGCAGTACTTC
CASSNQGLGGEQYF
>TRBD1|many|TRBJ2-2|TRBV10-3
TGTGCCATCAGTTCCTGGACAGGGACAACCGGGGAGCTGTTTTTT
CAISSWTGTTGELFF
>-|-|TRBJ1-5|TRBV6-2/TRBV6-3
TGTGCCAGCAGTTACTGGGAGAATAGCAATCAGCCCCAGCATTTT
CASSYWENSNQPQHF
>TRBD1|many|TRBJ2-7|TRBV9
TGTGCCAGCAGCTCCCCCGGGACAGGGGGCGAAGAGCAGTACTTC
CASSSPGTGGEEQYF
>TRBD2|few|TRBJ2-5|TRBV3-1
TGTGCCAGCCAAAGCGGGAGGGCGGAGACCCAGTACTTC
CASQSGRAETQYF
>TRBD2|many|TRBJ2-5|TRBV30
TGTGCCGGGACTAGCGGGACAAAGACCCAGTACTTC
CAGTSGTKTQYF
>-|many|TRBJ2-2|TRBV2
TGTGCCAGCAGTGAAAGAGAGAGAGGTAACACCGGGGAGCTGTTTTTT
CASSERERGNTGELFF
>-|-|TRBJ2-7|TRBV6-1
TGTGCCAGCATTCTGGGCGGGACTGGGTCCTACGAGCAGTACTTC
CASILGGTGSYEQYF
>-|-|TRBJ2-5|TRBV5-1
TGCGCCAGCAGCGAAGACACGGGGGCGGTCCGAGAGACCCAGTACTTC
CASSEDTGAVRETQYF
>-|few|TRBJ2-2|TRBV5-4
TGTGCCAGCAGCTTCTTGGGCAGGGTAGGCACCGGGGAGCTGTTTTTT
CASSFLGRVGTGELFF